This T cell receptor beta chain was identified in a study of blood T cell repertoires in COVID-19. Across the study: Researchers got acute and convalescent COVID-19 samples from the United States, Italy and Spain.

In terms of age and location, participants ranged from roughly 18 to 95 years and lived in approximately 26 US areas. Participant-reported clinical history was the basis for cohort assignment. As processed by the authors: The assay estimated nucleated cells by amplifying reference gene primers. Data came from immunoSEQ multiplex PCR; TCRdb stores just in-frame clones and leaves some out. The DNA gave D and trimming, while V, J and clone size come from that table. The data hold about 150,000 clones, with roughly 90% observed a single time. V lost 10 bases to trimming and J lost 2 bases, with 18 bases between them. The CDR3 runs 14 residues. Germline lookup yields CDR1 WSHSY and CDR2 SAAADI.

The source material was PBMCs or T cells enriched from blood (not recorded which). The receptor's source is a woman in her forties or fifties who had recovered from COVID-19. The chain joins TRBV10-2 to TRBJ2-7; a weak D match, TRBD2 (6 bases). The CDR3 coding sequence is TGCGCCACCCTACAACCGGGACTGACCTACGAGCAGTACTTC. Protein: CATLQPGLTYEQYF.